This TCR beta chain stems from a study of control samples from healthy donors and cancer patients. The data were produced by immunoSEQ multiplex PCR, yet TCRdb's version contains in-frame clones alone and is incomplete. This sample yields 150,000 to 200,000 clones, of which 94% are seen a single time; roughly 1.3% belongs to the top ten. The sequenced sample was blood. The clonotype was recovered from a young woman in good health.

CDR3 nucleotide sequence: TGTGCCAGCAGCCCGGGCCGACTCCGGCTCTACGAGCAGTACTTC. This translates into CASSPGRLRLYEQYF. The rearrangement joins TRBV27 to TRBJ2-7; no clear D gene. V shed 6 bases and J shed 3 bases, with 18 bases lying between them. The length of the CDR3 is 15 residues. Per germline, CDR1 MNHEY and CDR2 SMNVEV (reference sequence).